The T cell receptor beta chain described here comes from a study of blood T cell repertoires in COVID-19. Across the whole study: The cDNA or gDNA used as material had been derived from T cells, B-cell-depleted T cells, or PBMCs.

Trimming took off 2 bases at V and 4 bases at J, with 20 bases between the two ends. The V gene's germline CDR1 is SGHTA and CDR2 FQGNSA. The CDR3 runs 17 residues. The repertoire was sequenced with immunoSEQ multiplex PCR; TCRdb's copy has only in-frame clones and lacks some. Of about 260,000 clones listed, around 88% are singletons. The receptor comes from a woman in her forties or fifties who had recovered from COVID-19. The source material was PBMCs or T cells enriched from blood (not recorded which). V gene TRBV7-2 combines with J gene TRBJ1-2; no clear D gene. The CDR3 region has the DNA TGTGCCAGCAGCTTATTGGGCAGGCGTGTTTCGGTCTATGGCTACACCTTC. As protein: CASSLLGRRVSVYGYTF. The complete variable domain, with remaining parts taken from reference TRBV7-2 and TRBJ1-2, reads GAGVSQSPSNKVTEKGKDVELRCDPISGHTALYWYRQSLGQGLEFLIYFQGNSAPDKSGLPSDRFSAERTGGSVSTLTIQRTQQEDSAVYLCASSLLGRRVSVYGYTFGSGTRLTVV.